The rows below give T cell receptor beta chains drawn from one sample of a study of T cells in Graves' hyperthyroidism and ophthalmopathy. TCRdb re-called the multiplex PCR reads through MiXCR, storing one row per CDR3 protein. The repertoire consists of roughly 660,000 distinct CDR3 sequences, with around a sixth occurring once and the leading ten covering around 15%. Material: blood. These receptors all come from a man in his fifties with Graves' hyperthyroidism. Both conserved end residues are part of each CDR3. Fields, in order: CDR3 protein, CDR3 DNA, V gene, D gene, clone size, J gene. D genes are given only for firm matches. Clone size is shown for a subset of rows, as once, few, many or a class of expanded clone.

CSARLVAGGPEQFF	TGCAGTGCTAGACTGGTAGCGGGAGGCCCTGAGCAGTTCTTC	TRBV20-1	TRBD2	many	TRBJ2-1
CASTVTSTGELFF	TGTGCCAGCACCGTGACTAGTACCGGGGAGCTGTTTTTT	TRBV6-1	.	few	TRBJ2-2
CASSISRGRVYGYTF	TGTGCCAGTAGTATCTCCAGGGGGCGCGTCTATGGCTACACCTTC	TRBV19	TRBD1	few	TRBJ1-2
CASSPPAGKDTGELFF	TGTGCCAGCAGCCCTCCTGCGGGAAAGGACACCGGGGAGCTGTTTTTT	TRBV7-2	.	.	TRBJ2-2
CASSLIDFRDGYTF	TGTGCCAGCAGTTTAATCGACTTCCGCGATGGCTACACCTTC	TRBV28	.	many	TRBJ1-2
CASSSGQGLEQYF	TGTGCCAGCAGCTCAGGACAGGGGCTCGAGCAGTACTTC	TRBV11-2	TRBD1	many	TRBJ2-7
CASSSKDGNIGTDTQYF	TGCGCCAGCAGCTCTAAGGACGGAAATATTGGCACAGATACGCAGTATTTT	TRBV4-1	.	.	TRBJ2-3
CSVSAGELFF	TGCAGCGTCTCGGCCGGGGAGCTGTTTTTT	TRBV29-1	.	few	TRBJ2-2
CSVKSRDRGEAFF	TGCAGCGTTAAGTCCCGGGACCGAGGAGAAGCTTTCTTT	TRBV29-1	.	many	TRBJ1-1
CASSLLDNEQFF	TGTGCCAGCTCGCTACTGGACAATGAGCAGTTCTTC	TRBV2	.	many	TRBJ2-1
CASSQQGYNEQFF	TGTGCCAGCAGTCAACAGGGTTACAATGAGCAGTTCTTC	TRBV28	.	few	TRBJ2-1
CASSALTGVGGYTF	TGTGCCAGCAGTGCGCTAACAGGGGTTGGCGGCTACACCTTC	TRBV6-2/TRBV6-3	TRBD1	.	TRBJ1-2
CASSSPDRSPNNYGYTF	TGCGCCAGCAGCTCTCCCGATCGGAGTCCTAATAACTATGGCTATACCTTC	TRBV5-1	.	.	TRBJ1-2
CASSSGLGYNTEAFF	TGTGCCAGCAGTTCGGGCCTGGGGTATAACACTGAAGCTTTCTTT	TRBV12-3/TRBV12-4	.	many	TRBJ1-1
CSVGQGPEQYF	TGCAGCGTAGGACAGGGCCCCGAGCAGTACTTC	TRBV29-1	TRBD1	many	TRBJ2-7
CASRGQGFETQYF	TGTGCCAGCAGAGGTCAGGGATTCGAGACCCAGTACTTC	TRBV27	.	.	TRBJ2-5
CAISELARGAPEQYF	TGTGCCATCAGTGAGTTGGCCCGGGGGGCACCCGAGCAGTACTTC	TRBV10-3	.	few	TRBJ2-7
CASSRLGATNYGYTF	TGTGCCAGCAGCAGGCTCGGGGCAACTAACTATGGCTACACCTTC	TRBV12-3/TRBV12-4	.	many	TRBJ1-2
CASSQLRGLAINEQFF	TGTGCCAGCAGCCAATTACGGGGACTGGCCATCAATGAGCAGTTCTTC	TRBV3-1	.	.	TRBJ2-1
CASSRTGMGPEQYF	TGTGCCAGCAGCCGTACAGGGATGGGACCCGAGCAGTACTTC	TRBV9	.	.	TRBJ2-7
CASSPTLVEQYF	TGTGCCAGCTCACCTACTTTGGTCGAGCAGTACTTC	TRBV18	.	few	TRBJ2-7
CASSQGQGFGYTF	TGCGCCAGCAGCCAGGGACAGGGCTTTGGCTACACCTTC	TRBV5-1	TRBD1	many	TRBJ1-2
CASSHSSGDLNTEAFF	TGCGCCAGCAGCCATTCCTCGGGAGACTTGAACACTGAAGCTTTCTTT	TRBV4-3	.	.	TRBJ1-1
CAWSVRERGNTIYF	TGTGCCTGGAGTGTACGTGAGCGTGGAAACACCATATATTTT	TRBV30	.	many	TRBJ1-3
CASSLYRAHEQFF	TGTGCCAGCAGCCTATACAGGGCCCATGAGCAGTTCTTC	TRBV6-2/TRBV6-3	.	many	TRBJ2-1
CASSDLGTSGRPDTQYF	TGTGCCAGCAGTGATCTGGGGACTAGCGGGAGGCCAGATACGCAGTATTTT	TRBV2	TRBD2	few	TRBJ2-3
CSVALSSSGTSYEQYF	TGCAGCGTCGCCTTGAGTTCAAGCGGGACATCCTACGAGCAGTACTTC	TRBV29-1	.	.	TRBJ2-7
CASSPDRGLQETQYF	TGTGCCAGCTCACCGGACAGGGGCCTCCAAGAGACCCAGTACTTC	TRBV18	TRBD1	few	TRBJ2-5
CASSFYRANTGELFF	TGTGCCAGCAGCTTCTACCGGGCGAACACCGGGGAGCTGTTTTTT	TRBV7-9	.	many	TRBJ2-2
CASSQDLIARHHNSPLHF	TGCGCCAGCAGCCAAGATCTTATTGCGAGACACCATAATTCACCCCTCCACTTT	TRBV4-1	.	once	TRBJ1-6
CASSYSGLVHNEQFF	TGTGCCAGCAGTTATTCGGGACTAGTCCACAATGAGCAGTTCTTC	TRBV6-2/TRBV6-3	TRBD2	few	TRBJ2-1
CASGLGLAGVGDTQYF	TGTGCTAGTGGTTTGGGACTAGCGGGAGTCGGGGATACGCAGTATTTT	TRBV12-5	TRBD2	many	TRBJ2-3
CASSSWTGGSSQYF	TGTGCCAGCAGCTCCTGGACAGGGGGCTCCTCCCAGTATTTT	TRBV7-9	TRBD1	.	TRBJ2-3
CASSVGGAGKNTEAFF	TGTGCCAGCAGCGTCGGGGGCGCTGGGAAGAACACTGAAGCTTTCTTT	TRBV28	.	few	TRBJ1-1
CASSSSVGPNTGELFF	TGTGCCAGCAGCTCGAGTGTCGGGCCCAACACCGGGGAGCTGTTTTTT	TRBV7-9	.	few	TRBJ2-2
CASSDSGTGRTYEQYF	TGTGCCAGCAGTGATTCCGGGACAGGAAGAACCTACGAGCAGTACTTC	TRBV25-1	TRBD1	many	TRBJ2-7
CSVLSSTDTQYF	TGCAGCGTCCTCTCTAGCACAGATACGCAGTATTTT	TRBV29-1	.	.	TRBJ2-3
CASSAPDRVGYGYTF	TGTGCCAGCAGCGCCCCGGACAGGGTTGGCTATGGCTACACCTTC	TRBV7-9	TRBD1	.	TRBJ1-2
CASSLASASGSSYNEQFF	TGCGCCAGCAGCTTGGCCTCGGCTAGCGGGAGTTCCTACAATGAGCAGTTCTTC	TRBV5-1	TRBD2	.	TRBJ2-1
CASSQDGNRGSDGELFF	TGCGCCAGCAGCCAAGATGGCAACAGGGGTTCAGACGGGGAGCTGTTTTTT	TRBV4-1	TRBD1	few	TRBJ2-2
CASSLIGGSDEQYF	TGTGCCAGCAGCTTAATTGGGGGGAGTGACGAGCAGTACTTC	TRBV7-3	.	.	TRBJ2-7
CASSLHGTSGQETQYF	TGTGCCAGCAGCTTACATGGGACTAGCGGACAAGAGACCCAGTACTTC	TRBV11-2	TRBD2	.	TRBJ2-5
CASRGYEQYF	TGCGCCAGCCGAGGGTACGAGCAGTACTTC	TRBV4-1	.	.	TRBJ2-7
CASSEWGARTGELFF	TGTGCCAGCAGTGAATGGGGCGCTCGAACCGGGGAGCTGTTTTTT	TRBV2	.	many	TRBJ2-2
CASRIQGLNTEAFF	TGTGCCAGCAGGATACAGGGGTTGAACACTGAAGCTTTCTTT	TRBV28	TRBD1	.	TRBJ1-1
CASSSGGVSYEQYF	TGTGCCAGCAGTTCCGGGGGGGTATCCTACGAGCAGTACTTC	TRBV12-3/TRBV12-4	TRBD2	.	TRBJ2-7
CASSQVFTGYSHEQYF	TGCGCCAGCAGCCAAGTGTTTACAGGGTATTCCCACGAGCAGTACTTC	TRBV4-3	.	.	TRBJ2-7
CASSLKGAGQPQHF	TGTGCCAGCAGTTTGAAGGGGGCCGGTCAGCCCCAGCATTTT	TRBV27	TRBD1	many	TRBJ1-5
CASRKIGAANYGYTF	TGTGCCAGTAGAAAGATAGGGGCGGCGAACTATGGCTACACCTTC	TRBV19	.	few	TRBJ1-2
CASSLEYGPNTEAFF	TGTGCCAGCAGCTTAGAATATGGACCGAACACTGAAGCTTTCTTT	TRBV11-2	.	few	TRBJ1-1
CSAGTSGRAVPDTQYF	TGCAGTGCAGGGACTAGCGGGAGGGCCGTCCCAGATACGCAGTATTTT	TRBV20-1	TRBD2	.	TRBJ2-3
CASHVGGTQPQHF	TGTGCCAGCCATGTAGGGGGCACGCAGCCCCAGCATTTT	TRBV6-2/TRBV6-3	TRBD1	many	TRBJ1-5
CSATLGYGYTF	TGCAGCGCCACCCTGGGCTATGGCTACACCTTC	TRBV29-1	.	.	TRBJ1-2